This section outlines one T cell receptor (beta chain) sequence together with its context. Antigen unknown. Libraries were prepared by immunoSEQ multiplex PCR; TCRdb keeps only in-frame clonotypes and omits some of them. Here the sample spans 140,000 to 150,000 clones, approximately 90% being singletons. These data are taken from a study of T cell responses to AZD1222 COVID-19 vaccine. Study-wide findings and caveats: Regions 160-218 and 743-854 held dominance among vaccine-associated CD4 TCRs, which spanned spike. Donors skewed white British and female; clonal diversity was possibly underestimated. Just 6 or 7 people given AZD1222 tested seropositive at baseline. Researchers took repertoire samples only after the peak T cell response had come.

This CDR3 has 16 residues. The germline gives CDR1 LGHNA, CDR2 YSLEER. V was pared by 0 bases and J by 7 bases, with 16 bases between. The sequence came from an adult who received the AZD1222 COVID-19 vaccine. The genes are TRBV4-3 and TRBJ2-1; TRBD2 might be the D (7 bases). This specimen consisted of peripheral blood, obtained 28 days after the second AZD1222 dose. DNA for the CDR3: TGCGCCAGCAGCCAAGATTTGAGGGGGGGGCGAAATGAGCAGTTCTTC. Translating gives CASSQDLRGGRNEQFF.